Here is one T cell receptor beta chain with its context. Survey-level immunoSEQ sequencing profiled the TCR beta repertoire. Here immunoSEQ multiplex PCR was the method, and the copy in TCRdb shows in-frame clones only, minus some. The data show about 68,000 clones, 93% seen once. The CDR3 contains 13 residues. In germline, CDR1 is SGDLS, CDR2 YYNGEE. V gave up 2 bases and J gave up 1 base, with 6 bases separating them. This clonotype was sampled from a man aged 35-49 years with rheumatoid arthritis. The material sequenced was PBMCs. The genes are TRBV9 and TRBJ1-1, with D unclear. CDR3 DNA sequence: TGTGCCAGCAGCGTTTCACAGAACACTGAAGCTTTCTTT. It codes for CASSVSQNTEAFF.